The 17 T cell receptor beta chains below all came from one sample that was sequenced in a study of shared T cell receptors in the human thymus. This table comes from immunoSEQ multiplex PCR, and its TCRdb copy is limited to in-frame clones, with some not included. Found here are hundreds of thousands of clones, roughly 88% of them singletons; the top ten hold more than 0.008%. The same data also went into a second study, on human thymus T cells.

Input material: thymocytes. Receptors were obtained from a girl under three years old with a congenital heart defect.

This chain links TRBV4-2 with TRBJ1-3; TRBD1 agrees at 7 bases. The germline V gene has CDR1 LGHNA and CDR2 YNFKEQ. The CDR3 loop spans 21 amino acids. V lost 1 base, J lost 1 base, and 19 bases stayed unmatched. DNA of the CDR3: TGTGCCAGCAGCCAAGGAAGGGACAGCAAGATACCCTTTCGGTCTGGAAACACCATATATTTT. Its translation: CASSQGRDSKIPFRSGNTIYF.

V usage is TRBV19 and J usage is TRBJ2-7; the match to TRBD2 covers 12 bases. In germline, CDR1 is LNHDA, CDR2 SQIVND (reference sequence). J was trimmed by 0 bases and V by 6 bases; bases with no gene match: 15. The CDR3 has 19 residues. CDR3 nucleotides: TGTGCCAGTAGCCGGGATAGGCCCTCGACTAGCGGGGGCTCCTACGAGCAGTACTTC. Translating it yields CASSRDRPSTSGGSYEQYF.

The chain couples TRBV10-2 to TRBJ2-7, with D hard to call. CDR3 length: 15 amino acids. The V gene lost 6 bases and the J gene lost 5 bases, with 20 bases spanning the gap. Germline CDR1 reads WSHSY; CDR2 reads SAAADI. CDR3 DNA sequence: TGCGCCAGCAGAGCCTGGTTGAATACTGAAGACGAGCAGTACTTC. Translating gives CASRAWLNTEDEQYF.

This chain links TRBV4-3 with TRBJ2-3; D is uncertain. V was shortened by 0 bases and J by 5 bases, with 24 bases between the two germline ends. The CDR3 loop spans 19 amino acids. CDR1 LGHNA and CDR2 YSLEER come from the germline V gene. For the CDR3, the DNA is TGCGCCAGCAGCCAAGAACTTAATTTCCATAGCAGACGTGGAGATACGCAGTATTTT. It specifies CASSQELNFHSRRGDTQYF.

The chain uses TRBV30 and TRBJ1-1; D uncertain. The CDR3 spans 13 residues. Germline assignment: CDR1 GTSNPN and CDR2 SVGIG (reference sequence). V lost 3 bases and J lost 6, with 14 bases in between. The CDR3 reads CAWRSGQRAEAFF. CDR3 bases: TGTGCCTGGAGGAGTGGTCAGAGGGCTGAAGCTTTCTTT.

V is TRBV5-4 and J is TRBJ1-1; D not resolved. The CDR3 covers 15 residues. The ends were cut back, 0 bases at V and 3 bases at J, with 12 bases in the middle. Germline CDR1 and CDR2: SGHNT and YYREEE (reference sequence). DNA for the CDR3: TGTGCCAGCAGCTTGGAGGTCATTGGGCACACTGAAGCTTTCTTT. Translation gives CASSLEVIGHTEAFF.

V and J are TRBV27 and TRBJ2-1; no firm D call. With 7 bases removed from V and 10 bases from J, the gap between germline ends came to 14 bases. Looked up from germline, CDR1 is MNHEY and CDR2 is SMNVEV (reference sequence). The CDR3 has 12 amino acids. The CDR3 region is CASTLSYREQFF. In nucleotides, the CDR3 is TGTGCCAGCACTCTAAGCTACAGAGAGCAGTTCTTC.

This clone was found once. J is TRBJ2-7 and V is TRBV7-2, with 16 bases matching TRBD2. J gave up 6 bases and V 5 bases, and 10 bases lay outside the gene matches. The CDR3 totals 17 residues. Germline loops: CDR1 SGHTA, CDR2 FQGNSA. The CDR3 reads CASSPRGLAGGASEQYF. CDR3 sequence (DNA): TGTGCCAGCAGCCCTAGGGGACTAGCGGGGGGGGCTAGCGAGCAGTACTTC.

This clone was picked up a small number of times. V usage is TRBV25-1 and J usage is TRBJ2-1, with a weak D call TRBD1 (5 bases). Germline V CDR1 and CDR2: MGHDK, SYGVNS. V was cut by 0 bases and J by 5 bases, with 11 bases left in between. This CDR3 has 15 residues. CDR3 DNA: TGTGCCAGCAGTGAATATCAAGCAGGGAACAATGAGCAGTTCTTC. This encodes CASSEYQAGNNEQFF.

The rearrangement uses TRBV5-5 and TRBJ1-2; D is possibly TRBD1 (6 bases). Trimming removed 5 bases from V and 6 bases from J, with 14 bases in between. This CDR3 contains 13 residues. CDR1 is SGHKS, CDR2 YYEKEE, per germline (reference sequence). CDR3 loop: CASRRYRVHGYTF. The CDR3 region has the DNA TGTGCCAGCAGGCGGTACAGGGTACATGGCTACACCTTC.

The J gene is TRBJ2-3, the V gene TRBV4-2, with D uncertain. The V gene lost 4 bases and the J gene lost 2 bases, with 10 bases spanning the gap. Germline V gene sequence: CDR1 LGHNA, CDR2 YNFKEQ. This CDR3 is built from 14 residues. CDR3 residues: CASSPRHLTDTQYF. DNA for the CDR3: TGTGCCAGCAGCCCGCGCCATCTCACAGATACGCAGTATTTT.

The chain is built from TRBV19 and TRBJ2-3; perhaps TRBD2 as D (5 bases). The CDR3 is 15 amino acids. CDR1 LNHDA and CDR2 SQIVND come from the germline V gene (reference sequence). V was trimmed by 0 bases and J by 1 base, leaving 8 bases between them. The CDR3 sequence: CASSIDGRGTDTQYF. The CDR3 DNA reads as TGTGCCAGTAGTATAGATGGGAGAGGCACAGATACGCAGTATTTT.

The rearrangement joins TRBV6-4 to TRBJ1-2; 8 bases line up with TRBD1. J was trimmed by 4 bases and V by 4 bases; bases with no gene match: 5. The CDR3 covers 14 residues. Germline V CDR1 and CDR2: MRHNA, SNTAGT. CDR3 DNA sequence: TGTGCCAGCAGTGCCCCCGACAGGGGCTATGGCTACACCTTC. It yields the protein CASSAPDRGYGYTF.

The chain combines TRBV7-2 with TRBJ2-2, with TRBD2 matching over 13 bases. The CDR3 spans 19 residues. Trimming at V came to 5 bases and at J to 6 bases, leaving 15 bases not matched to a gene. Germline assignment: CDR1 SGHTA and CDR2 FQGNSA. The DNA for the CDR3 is TGTGCCAGCAGCGTACGACTAGCGGGGGGCCGTGGGAATCCCGGGGAGCTGTTTTTT. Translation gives CASSVRLAGGRGNPGELFF.

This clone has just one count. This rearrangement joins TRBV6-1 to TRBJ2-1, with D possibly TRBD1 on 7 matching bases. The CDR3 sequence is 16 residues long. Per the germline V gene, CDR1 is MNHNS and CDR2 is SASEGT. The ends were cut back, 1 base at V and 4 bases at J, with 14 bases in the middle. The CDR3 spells CASSEGPGGIYNEQFF. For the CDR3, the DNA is TGTGCCAGCAGTGAAGGGCCAGGGGGGATATACAATGAGCAGTTCTTC.

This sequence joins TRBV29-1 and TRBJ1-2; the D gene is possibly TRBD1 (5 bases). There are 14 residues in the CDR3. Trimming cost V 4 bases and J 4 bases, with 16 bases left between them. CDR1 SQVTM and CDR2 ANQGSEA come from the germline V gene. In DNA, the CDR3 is TGCAGCGTTGTTCATCCGGGGGTCGGCTATGGCTACACCTTC. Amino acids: CSVVHPGVGYGYTF.

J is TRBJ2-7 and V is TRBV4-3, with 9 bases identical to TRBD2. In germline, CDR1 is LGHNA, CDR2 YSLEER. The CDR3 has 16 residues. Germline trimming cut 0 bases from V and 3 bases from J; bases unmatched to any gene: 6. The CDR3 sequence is CASSQDRASGVYEQYF. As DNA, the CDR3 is TGCGCCAGCAGCCAAGATCGAGCTAGCGGGGTCTACGAGCAGTACTTC.